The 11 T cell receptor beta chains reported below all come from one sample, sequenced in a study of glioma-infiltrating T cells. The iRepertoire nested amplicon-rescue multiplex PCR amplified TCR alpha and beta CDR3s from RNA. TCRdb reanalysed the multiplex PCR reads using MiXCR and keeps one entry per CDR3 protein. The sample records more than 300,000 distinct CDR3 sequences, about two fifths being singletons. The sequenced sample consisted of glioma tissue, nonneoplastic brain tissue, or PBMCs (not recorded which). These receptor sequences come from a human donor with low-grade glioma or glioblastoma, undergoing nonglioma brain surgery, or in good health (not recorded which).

CDR3 coding DNA: TGTGCCAGCAGTTACGACCCGGACAGGGGGAACTATGGCTACACCTTC. This encodes CASSYDPDRGNYGYTF. The rearrangement joins TRBV6-2 or TRBV6-3 to TRBJ1-2; 10 bases are shared with TRBD1. This CDR3 has 16 amino acids. J gave up 2 bases and V 2 bases, and 5 bases lay outside the gene matches. Germline CDR1 and CDR2: MNHEY and SVGEGT.

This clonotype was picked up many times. CDR3 residues: CASSSQPTGGNEQFF. The CDR3, as DNA: TGTGCCAGCAGTTCCCAGCCGACAGGGGGCAATGAGCAGTTCTTC. This sequence joins TRBV28 and TRBJ2-1; 9 nucleotides agree with TRBD1. The trim removed 4 bases at V and 6 bases at J, leaving 7 bases unmatched. The length of the CDR3 is 15 residues. The V gene's germline CDR1 is MDHEN and CDR2 SYDVKM.

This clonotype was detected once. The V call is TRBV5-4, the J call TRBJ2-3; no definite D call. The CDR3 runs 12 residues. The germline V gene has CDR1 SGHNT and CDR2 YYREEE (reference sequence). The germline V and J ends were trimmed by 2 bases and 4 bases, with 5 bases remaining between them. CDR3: CASSLKSDTQYF. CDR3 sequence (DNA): TGTGCCAGCAGCTTAAAGTCAGATACGCAGTATTTT.

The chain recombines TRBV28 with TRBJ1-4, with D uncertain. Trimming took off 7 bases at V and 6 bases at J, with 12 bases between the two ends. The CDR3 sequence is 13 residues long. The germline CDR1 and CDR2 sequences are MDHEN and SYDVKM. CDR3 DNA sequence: TGTGCCAGCACCTTAGGGCGAGATGAAAAACTGTTTTTT. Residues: CASTLGRDEKLFF.

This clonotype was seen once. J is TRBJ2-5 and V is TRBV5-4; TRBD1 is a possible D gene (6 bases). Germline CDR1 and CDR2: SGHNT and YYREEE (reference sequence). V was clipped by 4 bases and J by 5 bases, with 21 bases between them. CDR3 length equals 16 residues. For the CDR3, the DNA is TGTGCCAGCAGCGACCCCCGGGACACAGATGGGGAGACCCAGTACTTC. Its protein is CASSDPRDTDGETQYF.

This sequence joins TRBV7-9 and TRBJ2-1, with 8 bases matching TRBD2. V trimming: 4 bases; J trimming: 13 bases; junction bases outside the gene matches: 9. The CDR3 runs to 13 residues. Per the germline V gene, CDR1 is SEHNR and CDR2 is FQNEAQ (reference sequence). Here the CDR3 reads CASSSLAGWNQFF. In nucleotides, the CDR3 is TGTGCCAGCAGCTCCTTAGCGGGATGGAATCAGTTCTTC.

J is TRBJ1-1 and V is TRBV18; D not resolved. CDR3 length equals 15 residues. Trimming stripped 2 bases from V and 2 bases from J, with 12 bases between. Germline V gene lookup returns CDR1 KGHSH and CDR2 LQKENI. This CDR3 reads CASSPSFTVNTEAFF. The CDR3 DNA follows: TGTGCCAGCTCACCAAGTTTTACAGTCAACACTGAAGCTTTCTTT.

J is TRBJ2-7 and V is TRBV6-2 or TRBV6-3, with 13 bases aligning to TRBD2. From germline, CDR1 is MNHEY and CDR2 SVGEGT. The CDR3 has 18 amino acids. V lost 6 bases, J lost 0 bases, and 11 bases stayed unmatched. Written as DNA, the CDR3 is TGTGCCAGCAGCCTACGGACTAGCGGGAGCCTCCCCTCCTACGAGCAGTACTTC. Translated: CASSLRTSGSLPSYEQYF.

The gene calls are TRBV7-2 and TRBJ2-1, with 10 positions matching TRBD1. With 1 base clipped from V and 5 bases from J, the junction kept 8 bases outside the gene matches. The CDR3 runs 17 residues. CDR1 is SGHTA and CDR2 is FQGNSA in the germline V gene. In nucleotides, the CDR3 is TGTGCCAGCAGCTTAGTATTGGGGACAGGGGCGAACAATGAGCAGTTCTTC. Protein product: CASSLVLGTGANNEQFF.

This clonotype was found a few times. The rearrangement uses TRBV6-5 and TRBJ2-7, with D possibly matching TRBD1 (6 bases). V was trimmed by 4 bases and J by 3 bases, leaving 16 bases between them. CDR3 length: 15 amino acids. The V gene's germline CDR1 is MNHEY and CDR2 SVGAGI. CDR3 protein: CASSSPGQPGYEQYF. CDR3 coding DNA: TGTGCCAGCAGTTCCCCGGGACAACCCGGCTACGAGCAGTACTTC.

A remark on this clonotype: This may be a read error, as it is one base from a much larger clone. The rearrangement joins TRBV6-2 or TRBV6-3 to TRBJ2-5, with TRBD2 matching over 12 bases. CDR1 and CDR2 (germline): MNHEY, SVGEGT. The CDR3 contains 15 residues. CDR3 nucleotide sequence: TGTGCCAGCAGTTACGGACTAGCGGGGCAAGAGACCCTGTACTTC. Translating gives CASSYGLAGQETLYF.